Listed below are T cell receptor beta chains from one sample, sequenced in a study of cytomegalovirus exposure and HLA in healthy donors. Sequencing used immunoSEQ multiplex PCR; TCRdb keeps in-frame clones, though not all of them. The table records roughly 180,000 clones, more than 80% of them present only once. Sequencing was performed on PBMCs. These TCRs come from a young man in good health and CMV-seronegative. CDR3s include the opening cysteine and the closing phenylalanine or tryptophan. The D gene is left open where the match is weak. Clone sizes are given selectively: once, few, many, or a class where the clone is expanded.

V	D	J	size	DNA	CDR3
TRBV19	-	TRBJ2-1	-	TGTGCCAGTAGTATAGGATACAGACAGCCCGGAGCCTACAATGAGCAGTTCTTC	CASSIGYRQPGAYNEQFF
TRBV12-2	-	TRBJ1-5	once	TGTGCAAGTCGCTTAATCCCCTCCCGGGGACAGGATAGCAATCAGCCCCAGCATTTT	CASRLIPSRGQDSNQPQHF
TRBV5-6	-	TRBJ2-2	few	TGTGCCAGCAGCCTAGATACCGGCACCGGGGAGCTGTTTTTT	CASSLDTGTGELFF
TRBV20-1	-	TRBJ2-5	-	TGCAGTGCTCAAGGAGCAGAGACCCAGTACTTC	CSAQGAETQYF
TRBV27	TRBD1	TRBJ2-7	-	TGTGCCAGCGGCGGACAGGGGTCTATAAACGAGCAGTACTTC	CASGGQGSINEQYF
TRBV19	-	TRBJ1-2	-	TGTGCCAGTAGTTTCAGGCTGGATGGCTACACCTTC	CASSFRLDGYTF
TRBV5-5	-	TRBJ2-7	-	TGTGCCAGCACGAAACCCGTCACTTTTAGTACGGGCGAGCAGTACTTC	CASTKPVTFSTGEQYF
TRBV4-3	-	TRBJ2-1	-	TGCGCCAGCAGCCAAGGGACGACTAGACCTGGGGGGGCTGAGCAGTTCTTC	CASSQGTTRPGGAEQFF
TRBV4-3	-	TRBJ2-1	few	TGCGCCAGCAGCGAAAACACGGGAATTAATGAGCAGTTCTTC	CASSENTGINEQFF
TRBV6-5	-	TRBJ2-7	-	TGTGCCAGCAGTTACGGGTCGGGGGGCGCGTCGTACGAGCAGTACTTC	CASSYGSGGASYEQYF
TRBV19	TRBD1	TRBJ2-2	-	TGTGCCAGTAGTCTCGGGACAGGGGGCGGGAGGGAGCTGTTTTTT	CASSLGTGGGRELFF